Listed below are T cell receptor beta chains from one sample, sequenced in a study of neurological immune-mediated disorders. A single record per CDR3 protein comes from TCRdb applying MiXCR to the 5' RACE reads. The sample gives 40,000 to 45,000 distinct CDR3 sequences, roughly 13% of which show up once; roughly 1.3% is in the top ten. Source material: PBMCs. The receptors come from a female donor in good health. The CDR3 runs from the conserved cysteine through the conserved F or W. A D gene is named only where the DNA matches it firmly. Rows may omit the clone size; those that give it use once, few, many or a size class.

CDR3 length	J gene	D gene	clone size	V gene	CDR3 protein
14	TRBJ2-2	-	many	TRBV7-3	CASSRGRVTGELFF
16	TRBJ2-1	-	many	TRBV5-1	CASSLEGLASYNEQFF
17	TRBJ2-7	TRBD2	-	TRBV20-1	CSALGTSPGGSSCEQYF
13	TRBJ2-4	-	many	TRBV12-3/TRBV12-4	CASSPVAKNIQYF
15	TRBJ2-7	-	many	TRBV20-1	CSASGRALGFYEQYF
16	TRBJ1-3	TRBD1	many	TRBV5-6	CASSSGTGYSGNTIYF
16	TRBJ2-3	TRBD2	many	TRBV7-8	CASGVTSSGVADTQYF
14	TRBJ1-2	-	many	TRBV5-1	CASSWTQDNYGYTF
15	TRBJ2-5	TRBD1	many	TRBV5-6	CASSLNRGHRETQYF
14	TRBJ1-1	-	many	TRBV5-1	CASSLDGLGAEAFF
13	TRBJ2-1	TRBD2	many	TRBV7-3	CASSPYSGNEQFF
16	TRBJ2-1	-	many	TRBV24-1	CATSARRGVGVGEQFF
15	TRBJ2-1	-	-	TRBV6-5	CASSYLGGLQREQFF
14	TRBJ2-3	TRBD2	many	TRBV2	CASSEEAGRNTQYF
15	TRBJ2-2	-	many	TRBV5-1	CASSLVAGDTGELFF
14	TRBJ2-3	TRBD1	many	TRBV3-1	CASSPGQNTDTQYF
15	TRBJ2-6	-	many	TRBV5-6	CASSFPGAGANVLTF
15	TRBJ2-1	TRBD2	-	TRBV5-1	CASSLDVTSGGEQFF
15	TRBJ2-7	TRBD2	many	TRBV28	CASSPRTSGRKEQYF
11	TRBJ1-2	-	-	TRBV29-1	CSVEGNEGYTF
15	TRBJ2-1	TRBD2	many	TRBV2	CASSELAGVYNEQFF
20	TRBJ2-7	TRBD2	many	TRBV20-1	CSARDRRGLAGVQRGYEQYF
18	TRBJ2-5	TRBD2	many	TRBV3-1	CASSQDRAGGPSRETQYF
16	TRBJ2-4	-	medium-sized	TRBV5-6	CASSLESGGSKNIQYF
19	TRBJ2-7	TRBD2	many	TRBV2	CASSDLSGTSGRFPYEQYF
13	TRBJ1-2	-	few	TRBV12-3/TRBV12-4	CAIRFTYGYGYTF
12	TRBJ1-2	-	many	TRBV20-1	CSAPTENYGYTF
19	TRBJ2-6	TRBD2	many	TRBV7-2	CASSLVGGRASSGANVLTF
15	TRBJ2-3	TRBD1	many	TRBV19	CASSMAGTGGDTQYF
15	TRBJ2-2	-	once	TRBV5-1	CASSLATTNTGELFF
14	TRBJ1-2	TRBD1	many	TRBV29-1	CSAQGASDNYGYTF
19	TRBJ2-3	TRBD2	many	TRBV3-1	CASSRYAGTGGRGTDTQYF
15	TRBJ2-5	TRBD1	many	TRBV5-1	CASSLGQGFRETQYF
11	TRBJ1-2	-	many	TRBV12-3/TRBV12-4	CASSLGDGYTF
17	TRBJ2-7	TRBD2	many	TRBV10-2	CASRGSGRAMSSYEQYF
14	TRBJ1-1	-	many	TRBV9	CASSPTPEEAEAFF
15	TRBJ2-5	TRBD2	many	TRBV9	CASSVGTSQRETQYF
12	TRBJ2-7	-	many	TRBV7-8	CASSYDRREQYF
14	TRBJ2-1	TRBD2	many	TRBV12-3/TRBV12-4	CASSPQDGRDEQFF
13	TRBJ2-1	TRBD2	many	TRBV6-6	CATEREGRGEQFF
16	TRBJ1-5	TRBD1	many	TRBV20-1	CSAASGGAGSNQPQHF
15	TRBJ1-2	-	-	TRBV5-1	CASSSSQGRRDGYTF
14	TRBJ2-7	-	many	TRBV18	CASSPQGGPYEQYF
15	TRBJ2-1	-	many	TRBV5-1	CASSRGGATYNEQFF
15	TRBJ2-5	-	many	TRBV11-2	CASSLGIRGQETQYF
15	TRBJ2-1	-	many	TRBV5-1	CASSRIGTGTNEQFF